Reported below is one TCR beta chain. Germline-derived CDR1 and CDR2 are LNHDA and SQIVND (reference sequence). The CDR3 loop spans 15 amino acids. V trimming: 5 bases; J trimming: 3 bases; junction bases outside the gene matches: 9. Under the authors' procedure: Estimates of nucleated cell counts were drawn from the amplification of reference gene primers. TCRdb keeps only in-frame clones here, not all; method: immunoSEQ multiplex PCR. V and J calls and clone size are as listed in that table; D and trimming were resolved from the DNA. The sample carries approximately 110,000 clones, roughly 85% recorded once. Seattle cases were enrolled at active infection and followed longitudinally. This specimen comes from a study of blood T cell repertoires in COVID-19. Study background: The study drew acute and convalescent COVID-19 samples from the United States, Italy and Spain. The analysed material was cDNA or gDNA that came from T cells, B-cell-depleted T cells, or PBMCs.

V usage is TRBV19 and J usage is TRBJ1-2; TRBD1 matches 7 bases. The source material was peripheral blood. This receptor was obtained from a woman aged 80 or older with COVID-19, enrolled during active disease. The CDR3 DNA follows: TGTGCCAGTAGTTACGCGACAGGGAGGCACTATGGCTACACCTTC. Protein: CASSYATGRHYGYTF.